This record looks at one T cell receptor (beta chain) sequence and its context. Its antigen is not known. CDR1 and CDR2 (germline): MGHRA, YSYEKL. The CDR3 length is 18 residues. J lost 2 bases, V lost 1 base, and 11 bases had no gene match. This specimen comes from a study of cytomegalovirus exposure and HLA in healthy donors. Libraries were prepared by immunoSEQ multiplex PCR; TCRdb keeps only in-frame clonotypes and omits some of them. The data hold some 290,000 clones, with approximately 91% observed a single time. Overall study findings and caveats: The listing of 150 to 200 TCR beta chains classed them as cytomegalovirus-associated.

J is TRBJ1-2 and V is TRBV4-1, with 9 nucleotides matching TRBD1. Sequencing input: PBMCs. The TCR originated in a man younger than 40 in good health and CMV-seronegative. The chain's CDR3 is CASSQGSGTGFPNYGYTF. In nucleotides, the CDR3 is TGCGCCAGCAGCCAAGGTTCTGGGACAGGGTTCCCGAACTATGGCTACACCTTC.